The 24 T cell receptor beta chains below come from one sample, sequenced in a study of CD8+CD57+ T cells in acquired aplastic anemia (dated by TCRdb to the late 2010s). The sequencer was an Illumina HiSeq 2000. Profiling of TCR beta VDJ combinations and CDR3 sequences used genomic DNA as the template. TCRdb reran the public reads through fastp at Q25 and MiXCR, keeping productive beta chains. Each CDR3 protein appears once, grouped with its most common genes and DNA. The sample yields some 190,000 distinct CDR3 sequences; less than 55% were counted once. The leading ten clones occupy about 2.9% of the sample. Sequenced material: sorted CD4+, CD8+, or CD8+CD57+ T cells (not recorded which) from PBMCs. These receptors were taken from a human donor in good health.

This clonotype came up a few times. The chain employs TRBV30 and TRBJ2-1; D is unresolved. Trimming took 5 bases from V and 2 from J, leaving 10 bases between them. This CDR3 is built from 13 residues. CDR1 and CDR2 (germline): GTSNPN, SVGIG (reference sequence). The CDR3 nucleotides read TGTGCCTGGGGGTTAGGGACCTACAATGAGCAGTTCTTC. Its protein product is CAWGLGTYNEQFF.

Of note for this clonotype: The final CDR3 position lacks the conserved phenylalanine or tryptophan, pointing to a likely read error. The chain is built from TRBV7-2 and TRBJ1-2; the D is unclear. V was cut by 4 bases and J by 5 bases, with 11 bases left in between. The CDR3 is 13 amino acids. Germline lookup yields CDR1 SGHTA and CDR2 FQGNSA. The CDR3: CASSSWRGYGYTL. CDR3 sequence (DNA): TGTGCCAGCAGCTCTTGGAGAGGTTATGGCTACACCCTC.

The chain carries TRBV15 and TRBJ2-1; 12 positions match TRBD2. CDR3 size: 16 residues. Germline CDR1 and CDR2: LNHNV and YYDKDF (reference sequence). V lost 4 bases, J lost 0 bases, and 1 base stayed unmatched. The CDR3 loop reads CATSMGLAGSYNEQFF. The CDR3 coding sequence is TGTGCCACCAGCATGGGACTAGCGGGCTCCTACAATGAGCAGTTCTTC.

This clonotype was seen more than once but under ten times. The rearrangement uses TRBV10-3 and TRBJ1-5, with D tentatively TRBD1 (5 bases). CDR1 is ENHRY and CDR2 is SYGVKD in the germline V gene. CDR3 length: 17 residues. V was pared by 0 bases and J by 0 bases, with 12 bases between. CDR3 protein: CAISESGGDPSNQPQHF. The DNA for the CDR3 is TGTGCCATCAGTGAGTCCGGAGGGGACCCTAGCAATCAGCCCCAGCATTTT.

This clonotype was observed many times. V gene TRBV12-3 or TRBV12-4 combines with J gene TRBJ2-7; D may be TRBD1 or TRBD2 (5 bases each). The CDR3 runs 11 residues. V gave up 6 bases and J gave up 11 bases, with 14 bases separating them. The CDR3 DNA reads as TGTGCCAGCAGCTTCCGGGACGGCAAGTACTTC. It encodes CASSFRDGKYF.

This clonotype was detected ten times or more. The J gene is TRBJ2-7, the V gene TRBV5-4; D not resolved. V lost 4 bases to trimming and J lost 1 base, with 9 bases between them. This CDR3 is built from 13 residues. Germline-derived CDR1 and CDR2 are SGHNT and YYREEE (reference sequence). DNA of the CDR3: TGTGCCAGCAGCCCGCATATGTCCTACGAGCAGTACTTC. Residues: CASSPHMSYEQYF.

In this sample, this clonotype turned up a few times. This chain's CDR3 is CASISQDRISSPLHF. DNA for the CDR3: TGTGCCAGCATATCCCAGGACAGGATTAGTTCACCCCTCCACTTT. The rearrangement links TRBV6-2 or TRBV6-3 to TRBJ1-6; TRBD1 aligns across 7 bases. The CDR3 has 15 residues. V lost 7 bases to trimming and J lost 9 bases; unmatched junction nucleotides: 12. Germline V gene lookup returns CDR1 MNHEY and CDR2 SVGEGT.

In its sample, this clonotype was seen many times. This sequence joins TRBV5-4 and TRBJ2-7; 7 nucleotides line up with TRBD1. This CDR3 is built from 15 residues. Germline assignment: CDR1 SGHNT and CDR2 YYREEE (reference sequence). J lost 0 bases, V lost 4 bases, and 7 bases had no gene match. The CDR3 nucleotides are TGTGCCAGCAGCACTACAGGGGCAAGCTCCTACGAGCAGTACTTC. Translating gives CASSTTGASSYEQYF.

The chain has TRBV7-6 and TRBJ2-5; 9 nucleotides line up with TRBD2. The length of the CDR3 is 16 residues. Looked up from germline, CDR1 is SGHVS and CDR2 is FNYEAQ. V dropped 1 base and J dropped 7; count of bases not matched to a gene: 10. Here the CDR3 DNA reads TGTGCCAGCAGCTTAGAGAGAGCGGGGGGCGGTGGGACCCAGTACTTC. Its translation is CASSLERAGGGGTQYF.

On this clonotype: The CDR3 does not close with the conserved phenylalanine or tryptophan, likely indicating a read error. CDR3 amino acids: CASGLVSDTQYL. The CDR3 DNA is TGTGCCAGCGGCTTAGTAAGTGATACGCAGTATCTT. This chain links TRBV7-9 with TRBJ2-3; D gene uncertain. Germline V gene sequence: CDR1 SEHNR, CDR2 FQNEAQ (reference sequence). The CDR3 is 12 residues long.

The chain has TRBV7-9 and TRBJ2-7; 10 bases are shared with TRBD2. Germline assignment: CDR1 SEHNR and CDR2 FQNEAQ (reference sequence). The CDR3 length is 15 residues. Trimming cost V 7 bases and J 3 bases; bases outside gene matches: 9. This CDR3 is CASTQGLAGVYEQYF. CDR3 sequence (DNA): TGTGCCAGCACCCAGGGTCTAGCGGGGGTCTACGAGCAGTACTTC.

This clonotype was recorded a few times. The chain combines TRBV6-1 with TRBJ2-3; 13 nucleotides align to TRBD2. CDR1 MNHNS and CDR2 SASEGT come from the germline V gene. The CDR3 runs 16 residues. The J segment lost 2 bases and the V segment lost 8 bases, leaving 7 bases of the junction unmatched. CDR3 in amino acids: CASRTSGRALTDTQYF. In DNA form, the CDR3 reads TGTGCCAGCCGAACTAGCGGGAGGGCCCTCACAGATACGCAGTATTTT.

This clonotype was seen a single time. This rearrangement joins TRBV20-1 to TRBJ1-1; D is unclear. This CDR3 region has 14 residues. Germline V lookup: CDR1 DFQATT, CDR2 SNEGSKA (reference sequence). CDR3 loop: CSRYKRLRGTEAFF. The CDR3 DNA follows: TGCAGCCGTTACAAAAGACTCCGGGGCACTGAAGCTTTCTTT.

This clonotype was counted ten times or more. The chain joins TRBV10-3 to TRBJ1-1, with D possibly matching TRBD1 (5 bases). Germline lookup yields CDR1 ENHRY and CDR2 SYGVKD. This CDR3 has 15 residues. Trimming cost V 3 bases and J 0 bases, with 11 bases left between them. DNA for the CDR3: TGTGCCATCAGTGAAACCGGGACGGTGAACACTGAAGCTTTCTTT. This sequence encodes CAISETGTVNTEAFF.

The rearrangement links TRBV30 to TRBJ2-4; TRBD1 is a possible D gene (5 bases). The CDR3 extends over 11 amino acids. V was trimmed by 5 bases and J by 5 bases, leaving 7 bases between them. Germline assignment: CDR1 GTSNPN and CDR2 SVGIG (reference sequence). The CDR3 region is CAWGRENIQYF. In nucleotides, the CDR3 is TGTGCCTGGGGCAGGGAAAACATTCAGTACTTC.

The sample holds one count of this clonotype. The rearrangement uses TRBV7-2 and TRBJ2-7, with 8 bases matching TRBD2. Per germline, CDR1 SGHTA and CDR2 FQGNSA. CDR3 length equals 13 residues. V gave up 8 bases and J gave up 5 bases; unmatched junction bases: 8. CDR3 region: CASDGGGPNEQYF. CDR3 sequence (DNA): TGTGCCAGCGACGGCGGGGGGCCTAACGAGCAGTACTTC.

The table lists this clonotype with many counts. The chain carries TRBV12-3 or TRBV12-4 and TRBJ2-3; maybe TRBD2 (5 bases). The CDR3 has 15 residues. Trimming cost V 6 bases and J 0 bases, with 13 bases left between them. The CDR3 DNA is TGTGCCAGCAGCTCCCTCAAGCGGAGCACAGATACGCAGTATTTT. Amino acids: CASSSLKRSTDTQYF.

V usage is TRBV29-1 and J usage is TRBJ1-4; D possibly corresponds to TRBD1 (6 bases). Germline CDR1 SQVTM, CDR2 ANQGSEA. The CDR3 extends over 16 amino acids. The ends were cut back, 4 bases at V and 8 bases at J, with 23 bases in the middle. The CDR3 coding sequence is TGCAGCGTTGGAAGCCCTTCGGGGGGGCGGTCGGAAAAACTGTTTTTT. Translating it yields CSVGSPSGGRSEKLFF.

The chain is built from TRBV15 and TRBJ1-5; the D gene is possibly TRBD1 (5 bases). Deletions cut 7 bases from V and 2 bases from J, with 12 bases between. CDR1 LNHNV and CDR2 YYDKDF come from the germline V gene (reference sequence). This CDR3 region has 14 residues. CDR3 nucleotide sequence: TGTGCCACCAACGGGGGGGATGGCAATCAGCCCCAGCATTTT. Encoded protein: CATNGGDGNQPQHF. The full variable domain, completed using reference TRBV15 and TRBJ1-5, is DAMVIQNPRYQVTQFGKPVTLSCSQTLNHNVMYWYQQKSSQAPKLLFHYYDKDFNNEADTPDNFQSRRPNTSFCFLDIRSPGLGDTAMYLCATNGGDGNQPQHFGDGTRLSIL.

This clonotype came up many times. The V call is TRBV4-3, the J call TRBJ2-3; TRBD2 might be the D (6 bases). The germline gives CDR1 LGHNA, CDR2 YSLEER. Trimming removed 2 bases from V and 1 base from J, with 10 bases in between. This CDR3 is 15 amino acids long. The CDR3: CASSQRASGTDTQYF. The CDR3, as DNA: TGCGCCAGCAGCCAACGGGCTAGCGGCACAGATACGCAGTATTTT.

On this clonotype itself: A single base separates this from a much larger clone, so it may be a read error. The J gene is TRBJ2-1, the V gene TRBV19; no reliable D call. This CDR3 has 16 residues. Germline loops: CDR1 LNHDA, CDR2 SQIVND (reference sequence). V lost 7 bases and J 0 bases, leaving 16 bases between the germline ends. CDR3 amino acids: CASNIPSASSYNEQFF. The CDR3 DNA reads as TGTGCCAGTAATATTCCGTCAGCCAGCTCCTACAATGAGCAGTTCTTC.

V usage is TRBV20-1 and J usage is TRBJ1-6, with D possibly matching TRBD1 (5 bases). V was cut by 6 bases and J by 8 bases, with 8 bases left in between. The V gene's germline CDR1 is DFQATT and CDR2 SNEGSKA (reference sequence). The CDR3 runs to 11 residues. The CDR3 DNA sequence: TGCAGTGCCCAGGGCGATTCACCCCTCCACTTT. As protein: CSAQGDSPLHF.

In its sample, this clonotype was seen a few times. V is TRBV20-1 and J is TRBJ1-2; possibly TRBD1 for D (5 bases). CDR1 and CDR2 from the germline V gene are DFQATT and SNEGSKA (reference sequence). V lost 0 bases and J lost 5, with 7 bases in between. The length of the CDR3 is 12 residues. The CDR3 loop reads CSARDRAYGYTF. The CDR3, as DNA: TGCAGTGCTAGAGACAGGGCTTATGGCTACACCTTC.

The chain employs TRBV18 and TRBJ2-1, with D maybe TRBD2 (7 bases). Trimming stripped 0 bases from V and 7 bases from J, with 19 bases between. The V gene's germline CDR1 is KGHSH and CDR2 LQKENI. The CDR3 runs to 17 residues. CDR3 bases: TGTGCCAGCTCACCACCGAAGGGGGGGAGCCGGGTGAATGAGCAGTTCTTC. This sequence encodes CASSPPKGGSRVNEQFF.